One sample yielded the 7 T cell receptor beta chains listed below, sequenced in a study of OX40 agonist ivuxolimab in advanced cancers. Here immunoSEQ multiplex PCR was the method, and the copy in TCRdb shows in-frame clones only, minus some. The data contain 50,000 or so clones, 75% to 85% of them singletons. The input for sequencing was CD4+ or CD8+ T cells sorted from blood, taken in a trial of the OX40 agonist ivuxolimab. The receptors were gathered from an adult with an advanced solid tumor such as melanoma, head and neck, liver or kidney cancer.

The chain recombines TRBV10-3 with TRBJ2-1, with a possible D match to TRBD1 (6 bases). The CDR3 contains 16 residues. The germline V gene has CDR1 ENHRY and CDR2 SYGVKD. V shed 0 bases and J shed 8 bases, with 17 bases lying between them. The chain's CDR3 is CAISESGTRLIDEQFF. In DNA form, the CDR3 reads TGTGCCATCAGTGAGTCCGGGACAAGGTTGATAGATGAGCAGTTCTTC.

The CDR3: CASSRATSGGPGDTQYF. Written as DNA, the CDR3 is TGTGCCAGCAGCCGGGCGACTAGCGGGGGCCCTGGGGATACGCAGTATTTT. V gene TRBV4-2 combines with J gene TRBJ2-3; 12 bases line up with TRBD2. The germline V gene has CDR1 LGHNA and CDR2 YNFKEQ. The CDR3 spans 17 residues. J lost 6 bases, V lost 4 bases, and 11 bases had no gene match.

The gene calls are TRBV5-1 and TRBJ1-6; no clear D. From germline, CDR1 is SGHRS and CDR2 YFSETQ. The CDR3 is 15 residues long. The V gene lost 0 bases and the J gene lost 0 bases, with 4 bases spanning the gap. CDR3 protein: CASSLASSYNSPLHF. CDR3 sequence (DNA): TGCGCCAGCAGCTTGGCGAGCTCCTATAATTCACCCCTCCACTTT.

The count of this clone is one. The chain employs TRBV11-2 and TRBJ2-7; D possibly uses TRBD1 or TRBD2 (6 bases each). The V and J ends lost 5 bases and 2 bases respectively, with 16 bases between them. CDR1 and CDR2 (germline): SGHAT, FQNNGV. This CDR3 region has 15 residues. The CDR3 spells CASSPTGAGPYEQYF. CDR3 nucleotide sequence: TGTGCCAGCAGCCCGACGGGGGCGGGGCCCTACGAGCAGTACTTC.

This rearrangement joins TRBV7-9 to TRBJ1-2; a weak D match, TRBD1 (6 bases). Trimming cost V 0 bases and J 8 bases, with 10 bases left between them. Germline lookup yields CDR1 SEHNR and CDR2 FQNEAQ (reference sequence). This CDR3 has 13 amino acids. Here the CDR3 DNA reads TGTGCCAGCAGCTTAGCACAGGGTTGGGGCTACACCTTC. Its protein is CASSLAQGWGYTF.

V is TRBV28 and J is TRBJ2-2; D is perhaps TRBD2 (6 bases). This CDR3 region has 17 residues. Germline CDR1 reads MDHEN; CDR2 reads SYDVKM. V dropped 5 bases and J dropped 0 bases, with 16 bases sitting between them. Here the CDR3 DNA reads TGTGCCAGCAGTGGCTATTGGGGGGACGCGAACACCGGGGAGCTGTTTTTT. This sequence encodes CASSGYWGDANTGELFF.

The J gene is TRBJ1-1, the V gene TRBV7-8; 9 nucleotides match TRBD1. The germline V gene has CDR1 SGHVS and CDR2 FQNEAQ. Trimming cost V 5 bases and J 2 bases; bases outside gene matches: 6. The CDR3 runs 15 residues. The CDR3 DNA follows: TGTGCCAGCAGCACCGGACAGGGGATAAACACTGAAGCTTTCTTT. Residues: CASSTGQGINTEAFF.